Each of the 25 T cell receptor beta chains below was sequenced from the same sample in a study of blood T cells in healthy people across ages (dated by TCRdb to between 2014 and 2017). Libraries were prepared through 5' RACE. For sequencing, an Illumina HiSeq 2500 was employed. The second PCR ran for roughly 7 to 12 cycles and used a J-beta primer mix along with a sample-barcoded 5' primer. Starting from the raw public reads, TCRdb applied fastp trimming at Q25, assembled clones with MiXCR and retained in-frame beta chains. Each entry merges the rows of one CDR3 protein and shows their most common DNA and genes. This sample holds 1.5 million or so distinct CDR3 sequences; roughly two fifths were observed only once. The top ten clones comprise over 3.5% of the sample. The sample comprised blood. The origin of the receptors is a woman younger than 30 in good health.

CDR3 DNA: TGTGCCAGCAGTAAGCAGGTTAACACAGATACGCAGTATTTT. This sequence encodes CASSKQVNTDTQYF. The gene calls are TRBV25-1 and TRBJ2-3; no definite D call. CDR3 length equals 14 residues. V lost 5 bases to trimming and J lost 2 bases, with 11 bases between them. Germline V lookup: CDR1 MGHDK, CDR2 SYGVNS.

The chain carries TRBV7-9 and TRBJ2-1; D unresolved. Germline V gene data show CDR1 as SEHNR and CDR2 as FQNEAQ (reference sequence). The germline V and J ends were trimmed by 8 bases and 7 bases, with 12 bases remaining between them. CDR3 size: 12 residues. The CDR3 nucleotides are TGTGCCAGCCTCCCATGGGATAATGAGCAGTTCTTC. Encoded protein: CASLPWDNEQFF.

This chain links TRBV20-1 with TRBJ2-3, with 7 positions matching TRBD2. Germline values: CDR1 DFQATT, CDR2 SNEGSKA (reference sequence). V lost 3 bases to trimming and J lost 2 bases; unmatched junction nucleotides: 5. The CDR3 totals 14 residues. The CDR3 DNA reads TGCAGTGCTAGCAAGCGGGGATTCACAGATACGCAGTATTTT. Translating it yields CSASKRGFTDTQYF.

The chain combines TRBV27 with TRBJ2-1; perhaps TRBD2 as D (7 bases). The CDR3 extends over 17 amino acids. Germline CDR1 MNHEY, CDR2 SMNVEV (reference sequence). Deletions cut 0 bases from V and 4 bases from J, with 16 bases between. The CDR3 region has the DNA TGTGCCAGCAGTTTATCCATAGGGGGACTAATGTACAATGAGCAGTTCTTC. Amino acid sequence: CASSLSIGGLMYNEQFF.

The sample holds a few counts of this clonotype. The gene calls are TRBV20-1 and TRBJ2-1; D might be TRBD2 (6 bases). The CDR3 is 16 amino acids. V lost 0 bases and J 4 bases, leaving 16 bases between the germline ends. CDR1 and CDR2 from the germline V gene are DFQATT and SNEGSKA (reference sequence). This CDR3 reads CSARDAESGRYNEQFF. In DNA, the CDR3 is TGCAGTGCTAGAGACGCGGAAAGCGGGCGGTACAATGAGCAGTTCTTC.

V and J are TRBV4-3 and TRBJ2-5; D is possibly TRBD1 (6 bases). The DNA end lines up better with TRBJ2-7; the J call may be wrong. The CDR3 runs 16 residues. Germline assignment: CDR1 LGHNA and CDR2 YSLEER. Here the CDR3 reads CASSQDWGRALYEQYF. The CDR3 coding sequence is TGCGCCAGCAGCCAAGATTGGGGGCGGGCCCTTTACGAGCAGTACTTC.

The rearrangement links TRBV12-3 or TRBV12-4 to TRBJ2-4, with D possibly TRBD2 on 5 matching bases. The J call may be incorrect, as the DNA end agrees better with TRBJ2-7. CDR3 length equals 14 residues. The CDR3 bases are TGTGCCAGCAGCACAACGGGGTTTCCCTACGAGCAGTACTTC. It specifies CASSTTGFPYEQYF.

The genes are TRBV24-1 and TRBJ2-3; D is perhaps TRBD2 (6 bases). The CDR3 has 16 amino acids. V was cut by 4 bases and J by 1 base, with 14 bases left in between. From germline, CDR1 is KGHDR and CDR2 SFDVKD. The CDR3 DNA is TGTGCCACCAGTGAGTCTAGCGCGGTTGGCACAGATACGCAGTATTTT. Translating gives CATSESSAVGTDTQYF.

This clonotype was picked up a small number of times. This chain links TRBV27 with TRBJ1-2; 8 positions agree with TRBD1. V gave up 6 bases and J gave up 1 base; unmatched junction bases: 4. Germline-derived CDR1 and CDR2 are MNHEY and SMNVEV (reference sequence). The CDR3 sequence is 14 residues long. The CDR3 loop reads CASSTGGLNYGYTF. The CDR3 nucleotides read TGTGCCAGCAGCACAGGGGGGCTTAACTATGGCTACACCTTC.

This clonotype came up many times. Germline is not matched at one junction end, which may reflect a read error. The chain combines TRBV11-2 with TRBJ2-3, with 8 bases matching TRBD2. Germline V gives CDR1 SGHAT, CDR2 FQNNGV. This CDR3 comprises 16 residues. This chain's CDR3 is CASSLVAGGSTDTQYF. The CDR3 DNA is TGCGCCAGCAGCCTGGTGGCGGGGGGTAGCACAGATACGCAGTATTTT.

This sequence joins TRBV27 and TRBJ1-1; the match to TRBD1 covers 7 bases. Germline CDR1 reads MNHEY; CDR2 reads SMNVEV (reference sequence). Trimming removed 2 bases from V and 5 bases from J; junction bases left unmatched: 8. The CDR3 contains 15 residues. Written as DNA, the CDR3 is TGTGCCAGCAGTTTAGGGACAGTCGGGCGGACTGAAGCTTTCTTT. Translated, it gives CASSLGTVGRTEAFF.

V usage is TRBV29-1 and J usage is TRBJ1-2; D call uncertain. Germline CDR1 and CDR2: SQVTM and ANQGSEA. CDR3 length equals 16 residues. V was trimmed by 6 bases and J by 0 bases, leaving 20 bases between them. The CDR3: CSVIAVTSEANYGYTF. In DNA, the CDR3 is TGCAGCGTCATAGCGGTGACTTCCGAAGCTAACTATGGCTACACCTTC. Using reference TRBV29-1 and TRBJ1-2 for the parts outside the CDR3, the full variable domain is SAVISQKPSRDICQRGTSLTIQCQVDSQVTMMFWYRQQPGQSLTLIATANQGSEATYESGFVIDKFPISRPNLTFSTLTVSNMSPEDSSIYLCSVIAVTSEANYGYTFGSGTRLTVV.

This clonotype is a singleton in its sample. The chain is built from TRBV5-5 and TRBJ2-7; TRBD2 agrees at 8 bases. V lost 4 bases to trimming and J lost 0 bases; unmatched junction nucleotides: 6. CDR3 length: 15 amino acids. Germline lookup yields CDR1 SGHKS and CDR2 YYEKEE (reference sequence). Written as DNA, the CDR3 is TGTGCCAGCAGCAAAGGACTAGCAACCTCCTACGAGCAGTACTTC. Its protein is CASSKGLATSYEQYF.

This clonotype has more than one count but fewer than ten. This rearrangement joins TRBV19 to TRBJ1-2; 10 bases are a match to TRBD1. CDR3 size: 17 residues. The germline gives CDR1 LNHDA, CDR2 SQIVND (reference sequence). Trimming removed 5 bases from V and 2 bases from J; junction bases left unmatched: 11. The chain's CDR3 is CASSHTPGQGLNYGYTF. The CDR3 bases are TGTGCCAGTAGTCATACCCCGGGACAGGGGCTCAACTATGGCTACACCTTC.

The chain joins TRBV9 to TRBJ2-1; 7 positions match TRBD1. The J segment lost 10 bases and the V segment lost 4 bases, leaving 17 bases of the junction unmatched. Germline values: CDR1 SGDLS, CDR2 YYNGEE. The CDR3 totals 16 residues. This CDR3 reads CASSSIGQAHWDEQFF. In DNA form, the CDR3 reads TGTGCCAGCAGCTCAATCGGACAGGCGCATTGGGACGAGCAGTTCTTC.

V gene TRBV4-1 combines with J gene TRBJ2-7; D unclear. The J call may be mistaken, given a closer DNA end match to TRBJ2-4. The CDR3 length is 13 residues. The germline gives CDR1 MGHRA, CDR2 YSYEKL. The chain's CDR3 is CASSQDIQNIQYF. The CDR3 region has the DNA TGCGCCAGCAGCCAAGACATCCAAAACATTCAGTACTTC.

This chain's CDR3 is CASSPRTQFPDQPQHF. CDR3 nucleotides: TGTGCCAGCAGTCCCCGGACCCAATTCCCCGATCAGCCCCAGCATTTT. The rearrangement uses TRBV27 and TRBJ1-5; D call uncertain. Germline V CDR1 and CDR2: MNHEY, SMNVEV (reference sequence). The CDR3 loop spans 16 amino acids. The germline V and J ends were trimmed by 5 bases and 5 bases, with 19 bases remaining between them.

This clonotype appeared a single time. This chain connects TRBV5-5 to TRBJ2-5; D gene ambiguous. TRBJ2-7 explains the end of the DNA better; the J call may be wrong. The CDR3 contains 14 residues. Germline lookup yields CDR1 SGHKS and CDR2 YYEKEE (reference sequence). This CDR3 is CASRVGQNSYEQYF. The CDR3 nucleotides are TGTGCCAGCAGGGTGGGTCAAAACAGTTACGAGCAGTACTTC.

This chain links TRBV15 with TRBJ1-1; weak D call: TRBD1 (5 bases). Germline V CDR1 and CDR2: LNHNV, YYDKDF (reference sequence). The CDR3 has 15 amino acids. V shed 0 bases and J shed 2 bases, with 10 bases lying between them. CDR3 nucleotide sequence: TGTGCCACCAGCAGAGATAGGACACTCAACACTGAAGCTTTCTTT. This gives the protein CATSRDRTLNTEAFF.

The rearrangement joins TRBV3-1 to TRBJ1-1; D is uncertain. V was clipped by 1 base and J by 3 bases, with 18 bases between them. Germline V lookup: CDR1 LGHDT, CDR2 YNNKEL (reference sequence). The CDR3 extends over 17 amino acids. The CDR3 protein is CASSQALLRTMYTEAFF. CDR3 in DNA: TGTGCCAGCAGCCAAGCCCTCTTAAGGACCATGTACACTGAAGCTTTCTTT.

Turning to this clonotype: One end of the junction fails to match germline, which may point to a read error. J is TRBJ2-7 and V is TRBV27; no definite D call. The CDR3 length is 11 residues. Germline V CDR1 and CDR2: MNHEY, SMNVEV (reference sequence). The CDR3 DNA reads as TGTGCCAGCCGCCGTCACTACGGGCAGTACTTC. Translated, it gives CASRRHYGQYF.

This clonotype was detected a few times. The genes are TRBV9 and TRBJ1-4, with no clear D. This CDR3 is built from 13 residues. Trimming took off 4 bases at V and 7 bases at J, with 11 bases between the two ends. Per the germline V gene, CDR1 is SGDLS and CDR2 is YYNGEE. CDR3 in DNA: TGTGCCAGCAGCATCGACCCCCGTGAAAAACTGTTTTTT. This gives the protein CASSIDPREKLFF.

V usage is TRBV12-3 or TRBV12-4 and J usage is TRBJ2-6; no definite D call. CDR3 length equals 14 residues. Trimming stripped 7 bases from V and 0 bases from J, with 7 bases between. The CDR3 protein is CASTPSSGANVLTF. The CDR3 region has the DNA TGTGCCAGCACCCCGAGCTCTGGGGCCAACGTCCTGACTTTC.

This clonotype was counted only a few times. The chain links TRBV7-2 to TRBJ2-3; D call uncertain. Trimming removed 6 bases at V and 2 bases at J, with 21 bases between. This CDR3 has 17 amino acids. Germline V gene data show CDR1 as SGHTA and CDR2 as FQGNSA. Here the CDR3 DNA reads TGTGCCAGCAGACAAAAGCCGCACAGCACGTCCACAGATACGCAGTATTTT. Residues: CASRQKPHSTSTDTQYF. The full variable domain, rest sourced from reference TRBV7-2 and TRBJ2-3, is GAGVSQSPSNKVTEKGKDVELRCDPISGHTALYWYRQSLGQGLEFLIYFQGNSAPDKSGLPSDRFSAERTGGSVSTLTIQRTQQEDSAVYLCASRQKPHSTSTDTQYFGPGTRLTVL.

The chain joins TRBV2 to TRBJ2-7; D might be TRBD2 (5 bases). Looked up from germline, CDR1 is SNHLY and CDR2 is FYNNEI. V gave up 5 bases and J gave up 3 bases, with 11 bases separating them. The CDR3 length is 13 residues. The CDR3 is CASSWTEIYEQYF. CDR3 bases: TGTGCCAGCAGTTGGACTGAGATCTACGAGCAGTACTTC.